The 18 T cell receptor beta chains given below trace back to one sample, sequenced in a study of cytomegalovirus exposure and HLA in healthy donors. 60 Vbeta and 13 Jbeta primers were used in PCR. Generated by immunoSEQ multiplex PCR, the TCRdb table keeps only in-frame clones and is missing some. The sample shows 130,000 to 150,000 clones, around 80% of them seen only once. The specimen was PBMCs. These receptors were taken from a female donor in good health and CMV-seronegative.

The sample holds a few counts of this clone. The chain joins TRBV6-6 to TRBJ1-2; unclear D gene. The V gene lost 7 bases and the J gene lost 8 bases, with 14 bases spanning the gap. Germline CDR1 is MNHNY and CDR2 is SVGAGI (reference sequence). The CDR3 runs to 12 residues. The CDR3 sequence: CASKEGVGGYTF. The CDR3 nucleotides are TGTGCCAGCAAGGAGGGAGTGGGCGGCTACACCTTC.

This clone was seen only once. This CDR3 is CASSFWLADINEQFF. Here the CDR3 DNA reads TGTGCCAGCAGTTTTTGGCTAGCGGACATCAATGAGCAGTTCTTC. The chain has TRBV27 and TRBJ2-1; 7 bases align to TRBD2. The CDR3 consists of 15 residues. Germline CDR1 and CDR2: MNHEY and SMNVEV (reference sequence). The V gene end was trimmed by 3 bases and the J gene end by 6 bases; junction bases not matched to a gene: 8.

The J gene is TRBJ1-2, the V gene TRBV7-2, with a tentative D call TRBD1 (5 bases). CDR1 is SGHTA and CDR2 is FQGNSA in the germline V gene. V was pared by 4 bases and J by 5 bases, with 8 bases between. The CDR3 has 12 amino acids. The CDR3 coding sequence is TGTGCCAGCAGCTCGACAGCATATGGCTACACCTTC. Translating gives CASSSTAYGYTF.

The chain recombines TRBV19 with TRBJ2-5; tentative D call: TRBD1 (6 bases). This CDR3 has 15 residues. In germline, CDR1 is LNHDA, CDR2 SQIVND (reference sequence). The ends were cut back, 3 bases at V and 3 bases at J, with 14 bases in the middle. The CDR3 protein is CASSMWSAGEETQYF. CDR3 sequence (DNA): TGTGCCAGTAGTATGTGGAGTGCAGGGGAAGAGACCCAGTACTTC.

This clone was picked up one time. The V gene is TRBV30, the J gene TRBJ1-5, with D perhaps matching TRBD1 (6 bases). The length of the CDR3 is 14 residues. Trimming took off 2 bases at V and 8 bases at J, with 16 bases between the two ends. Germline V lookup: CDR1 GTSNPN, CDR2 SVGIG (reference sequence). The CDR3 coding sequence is TGTGCCTGGAGTATTCCGACAGGCGGAAAGCCCCAGCATTTT. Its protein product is CAWSIPTGGKPQHF.

The CDR3: CASSLAPGNYTF. CDR3 DNA: TGCGCCAGCAGCTTGGCCCCAGGCAACTACACCTTC. This sequence joins TRBV5-1 and TRBJ1-2; no clear D gene. The CDR3 has 12 residues. Trimming removed 0 bases at V and 10 bases at J, with 10 bases between. Germline V CDR1 and CDR2: SGHRS, YFSETQ.

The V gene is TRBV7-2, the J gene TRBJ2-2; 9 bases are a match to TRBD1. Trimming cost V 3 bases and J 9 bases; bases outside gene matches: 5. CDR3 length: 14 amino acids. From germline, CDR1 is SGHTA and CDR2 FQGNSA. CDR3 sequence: CASSLDRGGWELFF. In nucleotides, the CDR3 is TGTGCCAGCAGCTTGGACAGGGGCGGCTGGGAGCTGTTTTTT.

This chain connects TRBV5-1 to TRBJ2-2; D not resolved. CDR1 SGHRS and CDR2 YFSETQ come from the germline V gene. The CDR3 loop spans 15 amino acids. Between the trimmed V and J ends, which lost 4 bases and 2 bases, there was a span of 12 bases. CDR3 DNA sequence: TGCGCCAGCAGCGAGACAACCATAAACACCGGGGAGCTGTTTTTT. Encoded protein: CASSETTINTGELFF.

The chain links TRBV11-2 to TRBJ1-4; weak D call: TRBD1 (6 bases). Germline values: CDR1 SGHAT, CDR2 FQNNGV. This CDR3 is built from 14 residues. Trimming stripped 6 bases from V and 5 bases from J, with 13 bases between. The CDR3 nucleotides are TGTGCCAGCAGTTTTTCGGGGACAAATGAAAAACTGTTTTTT. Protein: CASSFSGTNEKLFF.

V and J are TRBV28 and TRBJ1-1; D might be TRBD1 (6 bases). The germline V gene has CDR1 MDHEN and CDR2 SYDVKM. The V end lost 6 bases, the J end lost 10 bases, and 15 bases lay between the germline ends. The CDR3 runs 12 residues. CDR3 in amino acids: CASRSDSFGAFF. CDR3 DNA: TGTGCCAGCAGATCGGACAGTTTTGGAGCTTTCTTT.

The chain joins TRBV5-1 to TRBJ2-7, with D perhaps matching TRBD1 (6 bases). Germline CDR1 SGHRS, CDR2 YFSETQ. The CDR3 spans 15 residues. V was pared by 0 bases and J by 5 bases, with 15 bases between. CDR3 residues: CASSLEGTRGNEQYF. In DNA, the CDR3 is TGCGCCAGCAGCTTGGAGGGGACAAGGGGAAACGAGCAGTACTTC.

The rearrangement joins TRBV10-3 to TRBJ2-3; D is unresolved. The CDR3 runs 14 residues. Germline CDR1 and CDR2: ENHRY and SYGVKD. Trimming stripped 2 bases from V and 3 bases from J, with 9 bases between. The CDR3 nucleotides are TGTGCCATCAGTGAGGCTAGTAGAACAGATACGCAGTATTTT. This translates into CAISEASRTDTQYF.

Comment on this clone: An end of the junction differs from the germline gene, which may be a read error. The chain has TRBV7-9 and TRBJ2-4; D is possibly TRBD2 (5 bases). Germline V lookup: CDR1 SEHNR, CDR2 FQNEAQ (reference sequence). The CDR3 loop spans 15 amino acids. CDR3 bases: TGTTCCAGCAGCTCCATGGGCCCGAGGGCGACCATTCAGTACTTC. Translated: CSSSSMGPRATIQYF.

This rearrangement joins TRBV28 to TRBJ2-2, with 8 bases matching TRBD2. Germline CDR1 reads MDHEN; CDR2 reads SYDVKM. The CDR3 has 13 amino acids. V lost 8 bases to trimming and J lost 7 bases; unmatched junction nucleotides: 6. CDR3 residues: CASLAGGYGELFF. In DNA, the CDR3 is TGTGCCAGCCTCGCGGGGGGTTACGGGGAGCTGTTTTTT. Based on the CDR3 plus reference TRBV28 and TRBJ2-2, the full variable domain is DVKVTQSSRYLVKRTGEKVFLECVQDMDHENMFWYRQDPGLGLRLIYFSYDVKMKEKGDIPEGYSVSREKKERFSLILESASTNQTSMYLCASLAGGYGELFFGEGSRLTVL.

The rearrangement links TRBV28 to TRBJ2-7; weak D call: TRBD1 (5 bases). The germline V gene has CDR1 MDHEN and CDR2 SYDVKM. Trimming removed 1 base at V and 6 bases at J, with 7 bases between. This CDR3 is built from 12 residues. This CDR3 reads CASSLSGFEQYF. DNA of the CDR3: TGTGCCAGCAGTTTATCAGGGTTCGAGCAGTACTTC.

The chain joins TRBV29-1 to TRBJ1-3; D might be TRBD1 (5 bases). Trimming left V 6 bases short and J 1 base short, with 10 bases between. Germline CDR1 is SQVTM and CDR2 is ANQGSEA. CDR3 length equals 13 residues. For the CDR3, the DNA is TGCAGCGTGGAAACAGGTTCTGGAAACACCATATATTTT. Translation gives CSVETGSGNTIYF.

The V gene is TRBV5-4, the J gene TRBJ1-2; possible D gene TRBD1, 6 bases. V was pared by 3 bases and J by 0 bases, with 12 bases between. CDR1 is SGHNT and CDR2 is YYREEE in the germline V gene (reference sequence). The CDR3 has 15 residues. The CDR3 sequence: CASSSDRLANYGYTF. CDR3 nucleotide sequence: TGTGCCAGCAGCTCGGACAGACTTGCTAACTATGGCTACACCTTC. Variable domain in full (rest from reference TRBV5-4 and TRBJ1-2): ETGVTQSPTHLIKTRGQQVTLRCSSQSGHNTVSWYQQALGQGPQFIFQYYREEENGRGNFPPRFSGLQFPNYSSELNVNALELDDSALYLCASSSDRLANYGYTFGSGTRLTVV.

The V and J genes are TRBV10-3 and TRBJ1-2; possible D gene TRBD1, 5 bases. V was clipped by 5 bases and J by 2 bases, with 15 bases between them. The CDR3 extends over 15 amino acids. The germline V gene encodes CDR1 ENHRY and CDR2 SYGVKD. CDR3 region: CAISQGARINYGYTF. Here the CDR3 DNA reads TGTGCCATCAGTCAAGGGGCTAGAATAAACTATGGCTACACCTTC.